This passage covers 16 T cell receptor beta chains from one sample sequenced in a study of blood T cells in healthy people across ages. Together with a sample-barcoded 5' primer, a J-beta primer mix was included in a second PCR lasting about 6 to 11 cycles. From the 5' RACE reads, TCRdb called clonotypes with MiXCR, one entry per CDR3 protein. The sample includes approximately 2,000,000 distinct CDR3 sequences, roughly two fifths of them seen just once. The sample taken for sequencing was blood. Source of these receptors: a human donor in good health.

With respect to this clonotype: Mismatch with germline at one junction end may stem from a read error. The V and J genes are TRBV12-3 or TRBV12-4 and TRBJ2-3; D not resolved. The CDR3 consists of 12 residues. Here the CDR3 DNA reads TGTGTCAGCACCTTCGACGTAAATACGCAGTATTTT. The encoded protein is CVSTFDVNTQYF.

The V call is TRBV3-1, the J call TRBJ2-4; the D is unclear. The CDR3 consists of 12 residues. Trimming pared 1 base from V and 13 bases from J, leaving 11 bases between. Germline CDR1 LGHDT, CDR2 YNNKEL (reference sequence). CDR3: CASSQVPQEQYF. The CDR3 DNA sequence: TGTGCCAGCAGCCAAGTCCCTCAAGAGCAGTACTTC.

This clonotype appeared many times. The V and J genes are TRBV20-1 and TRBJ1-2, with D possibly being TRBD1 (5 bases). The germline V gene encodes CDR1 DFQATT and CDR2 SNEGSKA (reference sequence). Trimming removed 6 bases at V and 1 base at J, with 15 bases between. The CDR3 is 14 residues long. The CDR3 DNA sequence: TGCAGTGCCCCCCTCGGCGGGGGTAACTATGGCTACACCTTC. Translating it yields CSAPLGGGNYGYTF.

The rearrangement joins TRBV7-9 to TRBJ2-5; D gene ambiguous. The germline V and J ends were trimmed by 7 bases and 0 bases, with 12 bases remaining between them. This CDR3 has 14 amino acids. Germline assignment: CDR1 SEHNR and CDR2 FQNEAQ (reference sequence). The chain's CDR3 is CASNFGANQETQYF. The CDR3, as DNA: TGTGCCAGCAACTTCGGAGCAAACCAAGAGACCCAGTACTTC.

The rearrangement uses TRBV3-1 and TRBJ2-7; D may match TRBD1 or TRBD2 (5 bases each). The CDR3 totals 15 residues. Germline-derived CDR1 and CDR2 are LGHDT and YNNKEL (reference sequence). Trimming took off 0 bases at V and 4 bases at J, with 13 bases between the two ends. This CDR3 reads CASSQEVFGGYEQYF. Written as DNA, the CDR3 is TGTGCCAGCAGCCAAGAAGTATTTGGGGGTTACGAGCAGTACTTC.

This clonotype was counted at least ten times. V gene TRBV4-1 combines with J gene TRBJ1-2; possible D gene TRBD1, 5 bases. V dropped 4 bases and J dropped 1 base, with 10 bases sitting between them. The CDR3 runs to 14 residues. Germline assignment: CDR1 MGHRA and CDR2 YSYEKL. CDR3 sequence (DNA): TGCGCCAGCAGCCCGTGGCAGGGTAACTATGGCTACACCTTC. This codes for CASSPWQGNYGYTF.

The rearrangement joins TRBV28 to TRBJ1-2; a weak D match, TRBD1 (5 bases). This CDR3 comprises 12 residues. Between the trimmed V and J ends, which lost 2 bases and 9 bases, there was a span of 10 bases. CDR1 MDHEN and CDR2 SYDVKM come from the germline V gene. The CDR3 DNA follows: TGTGCCAGCAGTTTACGACAGCGCCGCTACACCTTC. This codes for CASSLRQRRYTF.

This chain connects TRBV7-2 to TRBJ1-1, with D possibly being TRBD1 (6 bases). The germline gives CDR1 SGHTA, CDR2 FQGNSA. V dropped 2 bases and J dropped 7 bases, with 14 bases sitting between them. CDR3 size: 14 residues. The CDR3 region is CASSLRQGPFEAFF. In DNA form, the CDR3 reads TGTGCCAGCAGCTTAAGGCAGGGGCCTTTTGAAGCTTTCTTT.

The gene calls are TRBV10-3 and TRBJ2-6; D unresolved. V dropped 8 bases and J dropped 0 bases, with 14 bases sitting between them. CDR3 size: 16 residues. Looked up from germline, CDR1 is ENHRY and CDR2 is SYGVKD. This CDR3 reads CAIYDPSYSGANVLTF. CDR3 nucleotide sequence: TGTGCCATCTACGACCCGTCTTACTCTGGGGCCAACGTCCTGACTTTC.

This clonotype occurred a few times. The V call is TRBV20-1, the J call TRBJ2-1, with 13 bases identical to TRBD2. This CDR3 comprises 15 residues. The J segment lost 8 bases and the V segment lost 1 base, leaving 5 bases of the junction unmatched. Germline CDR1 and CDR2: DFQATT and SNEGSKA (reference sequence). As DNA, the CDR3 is TGCAGTGCTAGAGTGACTAGCGGGAGGTTCGATGAGCAGTTCTTC. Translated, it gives CSARVTSGRFDEQFF.

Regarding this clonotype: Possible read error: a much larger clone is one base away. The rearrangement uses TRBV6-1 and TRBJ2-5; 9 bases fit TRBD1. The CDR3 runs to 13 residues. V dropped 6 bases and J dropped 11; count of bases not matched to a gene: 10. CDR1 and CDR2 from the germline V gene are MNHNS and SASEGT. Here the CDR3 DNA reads TGTGCCAGCAGAACAGGGGGCGCCTACGGGCAGTACTTC. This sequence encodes CASRTGGAYGQYF.

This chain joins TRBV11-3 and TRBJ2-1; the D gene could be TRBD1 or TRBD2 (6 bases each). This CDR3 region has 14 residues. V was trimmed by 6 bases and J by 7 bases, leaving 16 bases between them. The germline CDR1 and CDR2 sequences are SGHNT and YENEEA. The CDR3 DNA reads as TGTGCCAGCAGTTGGAACAGGGCGGGGAATGAGCAGTTCTTC. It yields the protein CASSWNRAGNEQFF.

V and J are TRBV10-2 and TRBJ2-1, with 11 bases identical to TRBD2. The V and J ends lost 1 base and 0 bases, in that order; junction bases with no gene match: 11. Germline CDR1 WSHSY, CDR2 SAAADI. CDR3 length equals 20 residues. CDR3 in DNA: TGCGCCAGCAGTGAGTTTAGCGGGGGGGCCCATAGGAGCTCCTACAATGAGCAGTTCTTC. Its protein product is CASSEFSGGAHRSSYNEQFF.

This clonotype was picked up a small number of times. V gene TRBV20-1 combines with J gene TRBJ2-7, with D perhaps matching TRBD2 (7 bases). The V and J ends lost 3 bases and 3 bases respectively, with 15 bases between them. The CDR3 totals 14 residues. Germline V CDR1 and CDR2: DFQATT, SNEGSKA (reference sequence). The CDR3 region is CSARGEGVGYEQYF. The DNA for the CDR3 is TGCAGTGCTAGGGGGGAGGGGGTGGGCTACGAGCAGTACTTC.

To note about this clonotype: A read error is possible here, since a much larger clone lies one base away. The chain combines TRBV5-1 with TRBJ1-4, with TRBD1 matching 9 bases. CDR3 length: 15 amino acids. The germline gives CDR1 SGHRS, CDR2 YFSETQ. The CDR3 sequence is CASSRSGTGNEKPFF. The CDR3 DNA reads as TGCGCCAGCAGCCGTAGCGGGACAGGGAATGAAAAACCGTTTTTT.

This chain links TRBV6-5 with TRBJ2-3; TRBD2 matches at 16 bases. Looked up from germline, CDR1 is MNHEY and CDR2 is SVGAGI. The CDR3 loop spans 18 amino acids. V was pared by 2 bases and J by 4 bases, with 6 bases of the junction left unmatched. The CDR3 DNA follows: TGTGCCAGCAGTTACAAGATGGGACTAGCGGGGGGGCCAGATACGCAGTATTTT. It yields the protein CASSYKMGLAGGPDTQYF.